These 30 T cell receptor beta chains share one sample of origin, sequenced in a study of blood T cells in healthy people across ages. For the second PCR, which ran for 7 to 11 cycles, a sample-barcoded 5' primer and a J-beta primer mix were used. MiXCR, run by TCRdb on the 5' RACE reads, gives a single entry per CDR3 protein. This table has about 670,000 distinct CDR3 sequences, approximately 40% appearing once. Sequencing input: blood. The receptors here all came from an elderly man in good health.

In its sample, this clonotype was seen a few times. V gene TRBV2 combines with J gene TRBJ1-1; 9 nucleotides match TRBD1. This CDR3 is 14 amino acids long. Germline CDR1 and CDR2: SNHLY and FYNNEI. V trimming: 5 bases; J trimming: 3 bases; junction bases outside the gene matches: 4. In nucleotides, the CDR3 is TGTGCCAGCAGTACACAGGGGGCGGACACTGAAGCTTTCTTT. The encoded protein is CASSTQGADTEAFF. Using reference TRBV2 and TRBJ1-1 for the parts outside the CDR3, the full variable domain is EPEVTQTPSHQVTQMGQEVILRCVPISNHLYFYWYRQILGQKVEFLVSFYNNEISEKSEIFDDQFSVERPDGSNFTLKIRSTKLEDSAMYFCASSTQGADTEAFFGQGTRLTVV.

As DNA, the CDR3 is TGTGCCAGCAGCTTGGGAGGAGCGGGAGAGGGTGAGCAGTTCTTC. This codes for CASSLGGAGEGEQFF. The chain uses TRBV11-2 and TRBJ2-1; TRBD2 matches at 8 bases. The V gene end was trimmed by 3 bases and the J gene end by 9 bases; junction bases not matched to a gene: 10. Germline CDR1 is SGHAT and CDR2 is FQNNGV. The CDR3 is made up of 15 amino acids.

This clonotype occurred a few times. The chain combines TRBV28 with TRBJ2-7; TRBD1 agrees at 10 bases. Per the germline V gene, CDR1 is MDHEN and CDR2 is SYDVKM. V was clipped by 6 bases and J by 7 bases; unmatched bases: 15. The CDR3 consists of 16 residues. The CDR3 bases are TGTGCCAGCAGGCCCCCGCCGGGACAGGGGAGAAGTGAGCAGTACTTC. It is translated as CASRPPPGQGRSEQYF.

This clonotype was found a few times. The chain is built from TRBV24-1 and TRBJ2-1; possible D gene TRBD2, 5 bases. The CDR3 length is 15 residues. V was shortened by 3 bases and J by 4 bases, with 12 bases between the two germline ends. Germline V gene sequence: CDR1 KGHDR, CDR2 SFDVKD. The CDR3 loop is CATSDATRIYNEQFF. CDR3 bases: TGTGCCACCAGTGATGCTACTAGGATTTACAATGAGCAGTTCTTC.

CDR3 sequence: CASRGQGAHTEAFF. The DNA for the CDR3 is TGCGCCAGCAGAGGACAGGGGGCCCACACTGAAGCTTTCTTT. The chain joins TRBV10-2 to TRBJ1-1, with 11 bases fitting TRBD1. V shed 6 bases and J 3 bases; nucleotides not matched to a gene: 3. There are 14 residues in the CDR3. CDR1 is WSHSY and CDR2 is SAAADI in the germline V gene.

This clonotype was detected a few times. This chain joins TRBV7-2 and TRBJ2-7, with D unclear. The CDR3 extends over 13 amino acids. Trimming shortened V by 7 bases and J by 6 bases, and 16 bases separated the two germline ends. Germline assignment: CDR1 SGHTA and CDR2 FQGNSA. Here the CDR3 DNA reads TGTGCCAGCACCAACCGGGTCAGAGGCGAGCAGTACTTC. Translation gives CASTNRVRGEQYF.

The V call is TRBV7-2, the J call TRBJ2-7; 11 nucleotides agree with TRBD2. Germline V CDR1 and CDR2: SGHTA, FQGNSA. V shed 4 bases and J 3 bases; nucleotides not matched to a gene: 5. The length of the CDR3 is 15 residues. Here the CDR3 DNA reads TGTGCCAGCAGCTCGGGACTAGCGGCGATCTACGAGCAGTACTTC. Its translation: CASSSGLAAIYEQYF.

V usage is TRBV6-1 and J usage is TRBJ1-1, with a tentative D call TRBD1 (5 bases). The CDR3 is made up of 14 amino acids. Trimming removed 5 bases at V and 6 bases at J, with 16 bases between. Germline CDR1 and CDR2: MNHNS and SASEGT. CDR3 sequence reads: CASSQQVGRPEAFF. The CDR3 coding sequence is TGTGCCAGCAGTCAACAGGTAGGGAGGCCTGAAGCTTTCTTT.

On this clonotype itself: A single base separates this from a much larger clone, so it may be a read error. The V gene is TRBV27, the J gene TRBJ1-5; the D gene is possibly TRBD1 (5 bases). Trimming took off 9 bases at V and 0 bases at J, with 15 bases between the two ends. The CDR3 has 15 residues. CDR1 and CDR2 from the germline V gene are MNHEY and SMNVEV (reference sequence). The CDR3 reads CARFQRQNSNQPQHF. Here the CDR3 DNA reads TGTGCCAGGTTCCAACGACAGAATAGCAATCAGCCCCAGCATTTT.

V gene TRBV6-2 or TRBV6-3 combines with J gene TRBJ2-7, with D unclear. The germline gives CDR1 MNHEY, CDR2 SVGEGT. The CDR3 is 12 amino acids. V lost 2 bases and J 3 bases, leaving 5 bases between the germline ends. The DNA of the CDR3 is TGTGCCAGCAGTTACCACAGCTACGAGCAGTACTTC. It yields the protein CASSYHSYEQYF.

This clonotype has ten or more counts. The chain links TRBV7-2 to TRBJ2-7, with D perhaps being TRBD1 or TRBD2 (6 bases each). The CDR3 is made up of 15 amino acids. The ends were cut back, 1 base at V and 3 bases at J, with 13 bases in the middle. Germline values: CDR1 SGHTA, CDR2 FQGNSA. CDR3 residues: CASSLEGGHRYEQYF. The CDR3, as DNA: TGTGCCAGCAGCTTAGAGGGGGGACACCGCTACGAGCAGTACTTC.

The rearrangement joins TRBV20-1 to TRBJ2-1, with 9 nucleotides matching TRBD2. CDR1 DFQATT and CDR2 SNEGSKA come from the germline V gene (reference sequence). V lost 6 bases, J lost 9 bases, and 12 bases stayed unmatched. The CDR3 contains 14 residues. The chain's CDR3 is CSAPWSGRLREQFF. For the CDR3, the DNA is TGCAGTGCCCCCTGGAGCGGGAGGTTGCGTGAGCAGTTCTTC.

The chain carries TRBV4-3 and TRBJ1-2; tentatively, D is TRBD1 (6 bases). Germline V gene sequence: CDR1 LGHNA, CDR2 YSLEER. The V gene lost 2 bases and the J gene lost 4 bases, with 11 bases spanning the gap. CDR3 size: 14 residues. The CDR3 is CASSQLTGSYGYTF. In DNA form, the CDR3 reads TGCGCCAGCAGCCAACTAACAGGGAGCTATGGCTACACCTTC.

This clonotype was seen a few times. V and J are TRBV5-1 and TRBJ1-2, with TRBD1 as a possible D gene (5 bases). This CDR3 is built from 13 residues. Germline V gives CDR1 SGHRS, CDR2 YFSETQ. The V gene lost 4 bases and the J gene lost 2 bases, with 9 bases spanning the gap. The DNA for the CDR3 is TGCGCCAGCAGCGTACAGGAGAACTATGGCTACACCTTC. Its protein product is CASSVQENYGYTF.

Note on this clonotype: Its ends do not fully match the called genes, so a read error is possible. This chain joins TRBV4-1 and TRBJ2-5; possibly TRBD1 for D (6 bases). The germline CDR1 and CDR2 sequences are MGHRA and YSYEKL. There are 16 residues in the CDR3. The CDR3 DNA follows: TGCGCCAGCGGCCAAGACCGACAGGCTACCGAAGAGACCCAGTACTTC. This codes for CASGQDRQATEETQYF.

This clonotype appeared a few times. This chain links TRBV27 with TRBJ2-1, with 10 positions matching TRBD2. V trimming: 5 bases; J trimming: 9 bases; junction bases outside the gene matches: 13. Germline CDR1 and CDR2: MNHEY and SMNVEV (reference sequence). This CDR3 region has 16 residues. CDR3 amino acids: CASSRQAGGWVVEQFF. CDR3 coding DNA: TGTGCCAGCAGTCGCCAAGCGGGAGGGTGGGTGGTTGAGCAGTTCTTC.

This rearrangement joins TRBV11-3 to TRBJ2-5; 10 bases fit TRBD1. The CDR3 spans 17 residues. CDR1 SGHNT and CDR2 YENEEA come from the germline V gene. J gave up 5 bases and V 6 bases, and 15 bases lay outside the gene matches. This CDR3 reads CASSITHRQGAAETQYF. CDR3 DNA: TGTGCCAGCAGTATAACCCATCGACAGGGGGCAGCGGAGACCCAGTACTTC.

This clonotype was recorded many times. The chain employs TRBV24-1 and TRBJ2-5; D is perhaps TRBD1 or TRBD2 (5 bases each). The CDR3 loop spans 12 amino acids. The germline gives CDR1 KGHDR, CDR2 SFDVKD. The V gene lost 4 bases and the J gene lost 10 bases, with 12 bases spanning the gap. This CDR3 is CATSESEGNQYF. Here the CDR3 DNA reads TGTGCCACCAGTGAGTCAGAGGGGAACCAGTACTTC.

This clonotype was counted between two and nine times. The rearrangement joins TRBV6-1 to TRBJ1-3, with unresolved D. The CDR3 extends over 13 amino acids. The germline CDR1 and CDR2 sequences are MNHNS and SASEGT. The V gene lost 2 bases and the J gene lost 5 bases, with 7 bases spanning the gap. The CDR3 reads CASSELDRNTIYF. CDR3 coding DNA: TGTGCCAGCAGTGAACTTGATCGAAACACCATATATTTT.

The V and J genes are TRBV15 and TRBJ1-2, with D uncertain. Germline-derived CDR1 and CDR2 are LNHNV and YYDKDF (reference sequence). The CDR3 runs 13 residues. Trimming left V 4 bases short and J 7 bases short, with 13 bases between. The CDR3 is CATSTGLQGGYTF. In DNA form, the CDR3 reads TGTGCCACCAGCACTGGTCTCCAAGGTGGCTACACCTTC. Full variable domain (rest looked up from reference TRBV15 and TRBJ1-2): DAMVIQNPRYQVTQFGKPVTLSCSQTLNHNVMYWYQQKSSQAPKLLFHYYDKDFNNEADTPDNFQSRRPNTSFCFLDIRSPGLGDTAMYLCATSTGLQGGYTFGSGTRLTVV.

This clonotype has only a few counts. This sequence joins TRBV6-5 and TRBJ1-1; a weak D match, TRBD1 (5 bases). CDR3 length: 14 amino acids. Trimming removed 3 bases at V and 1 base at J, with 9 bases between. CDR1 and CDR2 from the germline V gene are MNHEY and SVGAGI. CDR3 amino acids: CASSYQGPNTEAFF. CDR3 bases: TGTGCCAGCAGTTATCAGGGACCGAACACTGAAGCTTTCTTT.

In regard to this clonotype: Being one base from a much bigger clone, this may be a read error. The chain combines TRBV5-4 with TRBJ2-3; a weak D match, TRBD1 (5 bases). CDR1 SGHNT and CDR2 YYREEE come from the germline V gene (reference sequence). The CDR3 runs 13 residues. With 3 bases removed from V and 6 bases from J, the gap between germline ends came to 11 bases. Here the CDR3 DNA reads TGTGCCAGCAGCTGGGGCAGGAGTGATACGCAGTATTTT. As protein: CASSWGRSDTQYF.

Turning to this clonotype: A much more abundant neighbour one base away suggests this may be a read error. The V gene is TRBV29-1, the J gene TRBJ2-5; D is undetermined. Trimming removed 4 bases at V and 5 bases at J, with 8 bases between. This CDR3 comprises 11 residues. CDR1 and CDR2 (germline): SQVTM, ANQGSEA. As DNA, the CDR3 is TGCAGCGTTGCTCCTGGGGAGACCCAGTACTTC. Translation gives CSVAPGETQYF.

For the CDR3, the DNA is TGTGCCAGCTCCAATGGGGGGACTAGCGTCTACAATGAGCAGTTCTTC. Translated: CASSNGGTSVYNEQFF. The chain uses TRBV7-3 and TRBJ2-1; 10 positions agree with TRBD2. The CDR3 runs to 16 residues. Trimming took 8 bases from V and 3 from J; bases not matched to a gene: 10. Germline CDR1 and CDR2: SGHTA and FQGTGA.

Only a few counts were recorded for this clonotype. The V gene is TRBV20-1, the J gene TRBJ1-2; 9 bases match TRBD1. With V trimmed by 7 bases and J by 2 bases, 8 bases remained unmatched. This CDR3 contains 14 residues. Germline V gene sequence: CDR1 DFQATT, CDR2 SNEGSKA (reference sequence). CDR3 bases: TGCAGTGGGCGACAGGGGGGGATGAACTATGGCTACACCTTC. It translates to CSGRQGGMNYGYTF.

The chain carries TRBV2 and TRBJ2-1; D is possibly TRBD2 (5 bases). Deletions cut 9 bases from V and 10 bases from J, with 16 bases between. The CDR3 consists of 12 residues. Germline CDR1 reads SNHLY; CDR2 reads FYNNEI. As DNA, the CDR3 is TGTGCCAGGAGGAAAGCGGATCCCGAGCAGTTCTTC. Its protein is CARRKADPEQFF.

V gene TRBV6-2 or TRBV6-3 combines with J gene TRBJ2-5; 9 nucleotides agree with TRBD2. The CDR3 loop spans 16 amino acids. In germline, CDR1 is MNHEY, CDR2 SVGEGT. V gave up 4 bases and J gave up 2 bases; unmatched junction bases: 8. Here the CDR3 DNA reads TGTGCCAGCAGTTTTTTAGCGGGAGCCACACAAGAGACCCAGTACTTC. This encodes CASSFLAGATQETQYF.

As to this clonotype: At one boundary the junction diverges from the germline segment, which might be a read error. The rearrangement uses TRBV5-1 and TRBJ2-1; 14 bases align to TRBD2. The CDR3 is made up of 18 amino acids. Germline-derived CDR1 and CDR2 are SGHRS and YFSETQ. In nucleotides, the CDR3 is TGCGCCTGCAGCTTGACGACGGGACTAGCGGGAGTGGGGAATGAGCAGTTCTTC. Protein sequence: CACSLTTGLAGVGNEQFF.

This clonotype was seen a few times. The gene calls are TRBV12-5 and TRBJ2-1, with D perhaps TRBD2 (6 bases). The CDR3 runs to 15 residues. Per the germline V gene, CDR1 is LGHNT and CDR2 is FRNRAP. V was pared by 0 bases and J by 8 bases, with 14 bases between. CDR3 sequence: CASGLVRGAYHEQFF. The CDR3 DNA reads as TGTGCTAGTGGTTTGGTACGCGGGGCGTACCATGAGCAGTTCTTC.

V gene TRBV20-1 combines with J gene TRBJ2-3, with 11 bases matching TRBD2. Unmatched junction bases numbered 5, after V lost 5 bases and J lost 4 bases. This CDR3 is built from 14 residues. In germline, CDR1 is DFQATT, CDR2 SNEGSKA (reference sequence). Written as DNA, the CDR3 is TGCAGTGCTCCGACTAGCGGGGCCCCAGATACGCAGTATTTT. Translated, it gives CSAPTSGAPDTQYF.